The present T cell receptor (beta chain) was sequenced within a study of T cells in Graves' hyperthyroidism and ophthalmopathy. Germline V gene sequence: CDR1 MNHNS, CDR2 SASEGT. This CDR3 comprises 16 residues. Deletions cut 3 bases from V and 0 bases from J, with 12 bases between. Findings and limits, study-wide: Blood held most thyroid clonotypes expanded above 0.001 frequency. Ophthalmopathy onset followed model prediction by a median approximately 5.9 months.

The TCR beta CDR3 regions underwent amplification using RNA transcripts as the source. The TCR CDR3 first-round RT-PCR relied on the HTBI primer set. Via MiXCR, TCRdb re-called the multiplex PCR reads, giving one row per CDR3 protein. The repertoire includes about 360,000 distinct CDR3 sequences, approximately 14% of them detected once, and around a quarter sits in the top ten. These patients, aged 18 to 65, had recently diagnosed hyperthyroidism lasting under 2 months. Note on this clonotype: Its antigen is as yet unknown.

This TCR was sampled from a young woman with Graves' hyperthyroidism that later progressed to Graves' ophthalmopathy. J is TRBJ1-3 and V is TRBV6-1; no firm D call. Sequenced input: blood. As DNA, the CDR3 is TGTGCCAGCAGTGACTCCGGGTCCAACTCTGGAAACACCATATATTTT. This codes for CASSDSGSNSGNTIYF.